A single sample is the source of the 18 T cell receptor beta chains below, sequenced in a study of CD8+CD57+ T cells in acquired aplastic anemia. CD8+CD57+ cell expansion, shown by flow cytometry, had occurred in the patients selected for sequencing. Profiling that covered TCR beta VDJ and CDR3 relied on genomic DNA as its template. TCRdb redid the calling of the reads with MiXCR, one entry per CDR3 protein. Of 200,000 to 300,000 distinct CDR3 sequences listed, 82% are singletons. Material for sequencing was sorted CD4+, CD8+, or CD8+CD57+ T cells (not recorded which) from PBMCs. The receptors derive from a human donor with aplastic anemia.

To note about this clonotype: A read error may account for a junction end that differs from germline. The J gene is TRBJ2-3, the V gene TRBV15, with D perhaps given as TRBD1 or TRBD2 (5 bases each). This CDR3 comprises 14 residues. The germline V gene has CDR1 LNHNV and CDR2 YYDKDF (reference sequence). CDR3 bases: TGTGCCACCAGCGGCCGGGGCGGACCCTATAAGCAGTATTTC. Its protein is CATSGRGGPYKQYF.

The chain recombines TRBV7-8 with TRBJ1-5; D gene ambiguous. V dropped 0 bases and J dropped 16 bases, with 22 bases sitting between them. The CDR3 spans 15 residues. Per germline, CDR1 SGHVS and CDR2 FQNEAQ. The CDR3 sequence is CASSLAVGRDTQHHF. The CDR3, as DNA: TGTGCCAGCAGCTTAGCGGTAGGGCGCGATACGCAGCATCATTTT.

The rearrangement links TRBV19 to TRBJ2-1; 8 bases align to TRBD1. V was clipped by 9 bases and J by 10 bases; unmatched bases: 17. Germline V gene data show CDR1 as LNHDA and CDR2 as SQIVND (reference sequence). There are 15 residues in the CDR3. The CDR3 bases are TGTGCCAGCAGCTTAGGGTGGACAGGGTCGAGGGAGCAGTTCTTC. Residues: CASSLGWTGSREQFF. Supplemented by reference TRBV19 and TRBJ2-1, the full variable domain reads DGGITQSPKYLFRKEGQNVTLSCEQNLNHDAMYWYRQDPGQGLRLIYYSQIVNDFQKGDIAEGYSVSREKKESFPLTVTSAQKNPTAFYLCASSLGWTGSREQFFGPGTRLTVL.

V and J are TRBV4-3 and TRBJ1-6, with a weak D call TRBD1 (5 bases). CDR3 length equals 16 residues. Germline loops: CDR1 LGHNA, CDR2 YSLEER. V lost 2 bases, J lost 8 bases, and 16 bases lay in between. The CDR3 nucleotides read TGCGCCAGCAGCCAATTTGCGGCGACAGAGGATTCACCCCTCCACTTT. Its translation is CASSQFAATEDSPLHF.

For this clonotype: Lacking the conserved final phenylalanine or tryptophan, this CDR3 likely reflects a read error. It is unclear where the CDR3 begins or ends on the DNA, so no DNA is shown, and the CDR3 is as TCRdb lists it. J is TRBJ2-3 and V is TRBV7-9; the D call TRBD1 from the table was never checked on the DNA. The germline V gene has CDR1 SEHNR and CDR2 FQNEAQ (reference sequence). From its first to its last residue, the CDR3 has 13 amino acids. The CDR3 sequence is CASGDGGRYTAYV.

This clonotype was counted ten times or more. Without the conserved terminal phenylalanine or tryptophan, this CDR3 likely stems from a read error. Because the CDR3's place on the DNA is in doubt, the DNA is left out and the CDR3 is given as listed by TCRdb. The CDR3 spells CASSLDGAEQYVG. The chain joins TRBV7-8 to TRBJ2-3. From germline, CDR1 is SGHVS and CDR2 FQNEAQ. The CDR3 extends over 13 residues, inclusive of both ends.

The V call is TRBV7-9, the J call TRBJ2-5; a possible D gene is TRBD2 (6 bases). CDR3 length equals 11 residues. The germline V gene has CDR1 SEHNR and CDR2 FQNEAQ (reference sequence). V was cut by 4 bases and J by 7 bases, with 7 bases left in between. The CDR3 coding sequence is TGTGCCAGCAGCTGGGGAGGGACCCAGTACTTC. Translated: CASSWGGTQYF.

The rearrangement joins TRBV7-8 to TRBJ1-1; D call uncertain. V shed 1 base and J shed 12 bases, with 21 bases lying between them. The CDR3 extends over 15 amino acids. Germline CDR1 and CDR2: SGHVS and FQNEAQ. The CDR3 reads CASSLDLAPNTQSFF. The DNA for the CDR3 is TGTGCCAGCAGCTTAGATCTAGCACCGAATACTCAGTCTTTCTTT.

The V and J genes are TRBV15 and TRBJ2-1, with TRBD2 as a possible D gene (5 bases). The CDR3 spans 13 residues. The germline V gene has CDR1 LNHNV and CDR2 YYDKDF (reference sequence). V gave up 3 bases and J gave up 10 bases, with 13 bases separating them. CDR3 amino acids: CATSSSPRGEQFF. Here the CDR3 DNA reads TGTGCCACCAGCAGTTCACCCCGGGGAGAGCAGTTCTTC.

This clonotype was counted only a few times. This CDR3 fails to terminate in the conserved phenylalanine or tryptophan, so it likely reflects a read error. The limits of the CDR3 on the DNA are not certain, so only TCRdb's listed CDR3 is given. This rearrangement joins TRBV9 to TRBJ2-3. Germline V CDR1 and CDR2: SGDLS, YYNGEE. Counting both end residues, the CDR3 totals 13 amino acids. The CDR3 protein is CASSDVGIWEFTL.

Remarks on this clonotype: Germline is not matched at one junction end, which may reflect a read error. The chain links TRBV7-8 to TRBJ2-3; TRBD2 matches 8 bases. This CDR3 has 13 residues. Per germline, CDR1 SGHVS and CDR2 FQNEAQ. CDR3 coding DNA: TGTGCCAGCAGGTTAGCGGGAAGAGCCACGACGTATTTT. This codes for CASRLAGRATTYF. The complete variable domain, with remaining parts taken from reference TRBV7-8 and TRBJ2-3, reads GAGVSQSPRYKVAKRGQDVALRCDPISGHVSLFWYQQALGQGPEFLTYFQNEAQLDKSGLPSDRFFAERPEGSVSTLKIQRTQQEDSAVYLCASRLAGRATTYFGPGTRLTVL.

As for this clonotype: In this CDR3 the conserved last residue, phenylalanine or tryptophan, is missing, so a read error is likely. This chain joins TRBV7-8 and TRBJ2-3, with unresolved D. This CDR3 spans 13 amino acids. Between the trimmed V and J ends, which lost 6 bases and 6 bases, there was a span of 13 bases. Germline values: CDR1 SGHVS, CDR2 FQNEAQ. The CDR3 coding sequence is TGTGCCAGCAGGCACGTGGGCAGGGATACGCAGTATTTG. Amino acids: CASRHVGRDTQYL.

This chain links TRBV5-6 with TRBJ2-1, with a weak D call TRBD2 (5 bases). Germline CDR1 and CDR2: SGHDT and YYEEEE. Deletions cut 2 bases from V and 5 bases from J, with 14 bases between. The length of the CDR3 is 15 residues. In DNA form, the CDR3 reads TGTGCCAGCAGCTTCGGGCTAGCAGGCCACAATGAGCAGTTCTTC. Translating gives CASSFGLAGHNEQFF.

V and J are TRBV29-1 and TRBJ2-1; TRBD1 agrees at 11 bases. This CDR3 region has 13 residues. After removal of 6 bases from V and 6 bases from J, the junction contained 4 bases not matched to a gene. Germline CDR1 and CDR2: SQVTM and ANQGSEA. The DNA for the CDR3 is TGCAGCGTAGGGACAGGGGGAGGCAATGAGCAGTTCTTC. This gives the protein CSVGTGGGNEQFF.

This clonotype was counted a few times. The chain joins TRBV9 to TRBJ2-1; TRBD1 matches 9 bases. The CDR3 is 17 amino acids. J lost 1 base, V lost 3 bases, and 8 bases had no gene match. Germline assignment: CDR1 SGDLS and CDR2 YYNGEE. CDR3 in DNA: TGTGCCAGCAGCGAAGGGGGGACAGGGTGGTCCTACAATGAGCAGTTCTTC. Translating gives CASSEGGTGWSYNEQFF.

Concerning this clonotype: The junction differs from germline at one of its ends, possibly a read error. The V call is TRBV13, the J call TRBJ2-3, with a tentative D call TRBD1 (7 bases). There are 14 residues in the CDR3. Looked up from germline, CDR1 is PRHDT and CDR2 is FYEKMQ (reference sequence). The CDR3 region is CASSFSLGGQRSDF. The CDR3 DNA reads TGTGCCAGCAGCTTCTCCTTGGGGGGACAGAGGTCCGATTTT.

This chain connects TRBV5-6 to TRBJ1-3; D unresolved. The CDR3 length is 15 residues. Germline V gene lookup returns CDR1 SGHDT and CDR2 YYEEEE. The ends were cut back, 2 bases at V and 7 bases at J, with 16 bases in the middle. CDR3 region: CASSFREPIGNTIYF. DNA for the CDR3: TGTGCCAGCAGCTTTCGGGAACCGATCGGGAACACCATATATTTT.

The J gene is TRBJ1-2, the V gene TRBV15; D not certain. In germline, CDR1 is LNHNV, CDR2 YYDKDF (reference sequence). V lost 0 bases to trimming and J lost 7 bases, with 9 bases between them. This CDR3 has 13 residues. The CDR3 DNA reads TGTGCCACCAGCAGAGACAGGTCCTCTGGCTACACCTTC. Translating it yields CATSRDRSSGYTF.